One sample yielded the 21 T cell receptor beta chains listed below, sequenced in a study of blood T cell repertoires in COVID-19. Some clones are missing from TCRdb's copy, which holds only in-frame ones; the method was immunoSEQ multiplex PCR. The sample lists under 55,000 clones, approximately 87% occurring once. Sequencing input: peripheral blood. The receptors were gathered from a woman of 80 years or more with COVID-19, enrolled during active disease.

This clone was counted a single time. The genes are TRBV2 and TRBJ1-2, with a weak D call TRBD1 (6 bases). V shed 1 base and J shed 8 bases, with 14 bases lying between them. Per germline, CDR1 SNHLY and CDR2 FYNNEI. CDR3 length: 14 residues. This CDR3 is CASSEVQGIGGYTF. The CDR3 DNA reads TGTGCCAGCAGTGAAGTCCAGGGGATAGGAGGCTACACCTTC.

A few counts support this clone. This CDR3 is CASSPRTSGYYEQYF. CDR3 sequence (DNA): TGTGCCAGCTCACCCAGGACTAGCGGTTACTACGAGCAGTACTTC. The chain recombines TRBV18 with TRBJ2-7; 10 bases match TRBD2. J was trimmed by 3 bases and V by 3 bases; bases with no gene match: 5. Germline V lookup: CDR1 KGHSH, CDR2 LQKENI. This CDR3 contains 15 residues.

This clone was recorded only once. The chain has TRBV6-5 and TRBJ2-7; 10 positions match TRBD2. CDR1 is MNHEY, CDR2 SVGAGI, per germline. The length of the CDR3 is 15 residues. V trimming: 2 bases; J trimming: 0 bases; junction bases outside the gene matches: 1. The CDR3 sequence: CASSYERGGSYEQYF. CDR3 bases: TGTGCCAGCAGTTACGAGCGGGGGGGCTCCTACGAGCAGTACTTC.

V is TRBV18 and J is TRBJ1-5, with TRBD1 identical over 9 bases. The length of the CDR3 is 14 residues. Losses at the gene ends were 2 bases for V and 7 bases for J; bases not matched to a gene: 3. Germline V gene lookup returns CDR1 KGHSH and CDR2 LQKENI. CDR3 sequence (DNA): TGTGCCAGCTCACCAGGACAGGGGAAACAGCCCCAGCATTTT. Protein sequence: CASSPGQGKQPQHF.

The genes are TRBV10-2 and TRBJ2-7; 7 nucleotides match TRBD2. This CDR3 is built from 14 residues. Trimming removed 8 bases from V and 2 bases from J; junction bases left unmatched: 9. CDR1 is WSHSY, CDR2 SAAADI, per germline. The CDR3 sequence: CASLEAGVAYEQYF. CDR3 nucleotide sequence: TGCGCCAGCCTCGAGGCGGGGGTGGCCTACGAGCAGTACTTC.

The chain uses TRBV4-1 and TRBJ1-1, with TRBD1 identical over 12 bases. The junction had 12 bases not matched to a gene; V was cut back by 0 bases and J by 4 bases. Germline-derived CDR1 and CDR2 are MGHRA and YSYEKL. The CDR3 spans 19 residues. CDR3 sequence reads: CASSQENRDRGRWGTEAFF. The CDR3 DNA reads TGCGCCAGCAGCCAAGAGAACCGGGACAGGGGGCGATGGGGCACTGAAGCTTTCTTT.

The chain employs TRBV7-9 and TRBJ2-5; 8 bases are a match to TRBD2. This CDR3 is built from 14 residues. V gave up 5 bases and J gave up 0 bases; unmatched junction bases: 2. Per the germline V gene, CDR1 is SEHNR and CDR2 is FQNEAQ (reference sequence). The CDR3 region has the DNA TGTGCCAGCAGCCAGCGGGGGTACCAAGAGACCCAGTACTTC. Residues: CASSQRGYQETQYF.

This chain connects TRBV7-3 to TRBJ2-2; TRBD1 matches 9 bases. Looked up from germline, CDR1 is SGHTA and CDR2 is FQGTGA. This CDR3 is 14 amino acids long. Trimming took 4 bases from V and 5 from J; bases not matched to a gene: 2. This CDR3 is CASSWDRATGELFF. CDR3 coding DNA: TGTGCCAGCAGCTGGGACAGGGCAACCGGGGAGCTGTTTTTT.

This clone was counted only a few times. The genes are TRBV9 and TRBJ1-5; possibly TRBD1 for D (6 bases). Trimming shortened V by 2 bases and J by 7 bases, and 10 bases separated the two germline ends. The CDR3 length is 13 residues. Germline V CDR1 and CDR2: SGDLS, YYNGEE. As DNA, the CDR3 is TGTGCCAGCAGCGTGGGGAGGGGGCAGCCCCAGCATTTT. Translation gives CASSVGRGQPQHF.

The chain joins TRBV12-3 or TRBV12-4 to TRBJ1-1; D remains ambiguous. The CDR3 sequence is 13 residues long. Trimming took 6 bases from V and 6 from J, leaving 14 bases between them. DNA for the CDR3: TGTGCCAGCAGACCCTGGAGTGGCGCTGAAGCTTTCTTT. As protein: CASRPWSGAEAFF.

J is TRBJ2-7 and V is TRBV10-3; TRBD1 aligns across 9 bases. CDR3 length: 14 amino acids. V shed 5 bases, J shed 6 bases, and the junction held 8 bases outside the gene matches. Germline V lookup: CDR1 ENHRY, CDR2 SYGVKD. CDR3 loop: CAISSDRGVVEQYF. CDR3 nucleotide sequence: TGTGCCATCAGTTCGGACAGGGGAGTCGTCGAGCAGTACTTC.

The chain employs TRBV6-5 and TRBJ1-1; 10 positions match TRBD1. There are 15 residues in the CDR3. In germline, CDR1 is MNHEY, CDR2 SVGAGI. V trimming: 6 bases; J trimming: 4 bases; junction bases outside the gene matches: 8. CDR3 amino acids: CASSPQGTGATEAFF. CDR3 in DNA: TGTGCCAGCAGCCCGCAGGGGACAGGGGCCACTGAAGCTTTCTTT.

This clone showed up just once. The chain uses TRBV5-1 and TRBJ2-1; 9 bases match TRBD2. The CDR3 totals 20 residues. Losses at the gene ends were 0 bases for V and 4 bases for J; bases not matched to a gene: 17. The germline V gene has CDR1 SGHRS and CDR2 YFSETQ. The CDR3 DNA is TGCGCCAGCAGCTTGGACCCCCAGCCTCCTAGCGGGGTAGGATACAATGAGCAGTTCTTC. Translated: CASSLDPQPPSGVGYNEQFF.

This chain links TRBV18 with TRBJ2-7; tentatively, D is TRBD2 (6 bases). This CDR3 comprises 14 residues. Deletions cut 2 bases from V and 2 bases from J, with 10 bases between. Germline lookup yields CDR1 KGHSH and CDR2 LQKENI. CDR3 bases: TGTGCCAGCTCACCAGGGACTGCAACCTACGAGCAGTACTTC. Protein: CASSPGTATYEQYF.

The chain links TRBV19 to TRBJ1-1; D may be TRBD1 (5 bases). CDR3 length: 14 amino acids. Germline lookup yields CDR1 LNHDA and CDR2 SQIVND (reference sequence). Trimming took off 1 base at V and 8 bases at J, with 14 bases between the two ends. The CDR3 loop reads CASSIGGGGPEAFF. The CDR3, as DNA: TGTGCCAGTAGTATAGGAGGCGGGGGTCCCGAAGCTTTCTTT.

CDR3 region: CASRKDRMNEKLFF. Written as DNA, the CDR3 is TGTGCCAGCAGAAAGGACAGGATGAATGAAAAACTGTTTTTT. The chain combines TRBV6-5 with TRBJ1-4, with 7 bases fitting TRBD1. The CDR3 is 14 amino acids. The J segment lost 5 bases and the V segment lost 6 bases, leaving 6 bases of the junction unmatched. Per the germline V gene, CDR1 is MNHEY and CDR2 is SVGAGI.

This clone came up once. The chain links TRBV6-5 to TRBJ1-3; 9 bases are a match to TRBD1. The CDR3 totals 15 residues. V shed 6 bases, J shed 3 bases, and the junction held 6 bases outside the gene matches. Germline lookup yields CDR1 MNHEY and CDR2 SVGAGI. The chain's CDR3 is CASRPQGAVGNTIYF. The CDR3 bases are TGTGCCAGCAGGCCACAGGGGGCTGTTGGAAACACCATATATTTT.

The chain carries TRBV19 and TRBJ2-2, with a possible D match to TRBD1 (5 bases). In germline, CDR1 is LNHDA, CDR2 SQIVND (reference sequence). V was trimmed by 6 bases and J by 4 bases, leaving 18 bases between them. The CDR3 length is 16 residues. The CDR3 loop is CASSRAAGVVTGELFF. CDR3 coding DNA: TGTGCCAGTAGCAGGGCCGCCGGAGTGGTCACCGGGGAGCTGTTTTTT.

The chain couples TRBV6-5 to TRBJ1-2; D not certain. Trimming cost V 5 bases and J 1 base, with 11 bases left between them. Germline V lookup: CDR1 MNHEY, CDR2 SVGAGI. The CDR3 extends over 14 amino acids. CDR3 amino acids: CASSPVGDNYGYTF. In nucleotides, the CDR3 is TGTGCCAGCAGTCCAGTCGGGGATAACTATGGCTACACCTTC.

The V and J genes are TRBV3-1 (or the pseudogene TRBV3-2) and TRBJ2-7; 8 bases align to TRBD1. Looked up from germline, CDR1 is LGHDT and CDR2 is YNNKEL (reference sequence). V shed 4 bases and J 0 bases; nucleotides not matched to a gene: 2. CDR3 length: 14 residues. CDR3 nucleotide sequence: TGTGCCAGCAGCCTTGGGACAGGCTCCTACGAGCAGTACTTC. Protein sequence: CASSLGTGSYEQYF.

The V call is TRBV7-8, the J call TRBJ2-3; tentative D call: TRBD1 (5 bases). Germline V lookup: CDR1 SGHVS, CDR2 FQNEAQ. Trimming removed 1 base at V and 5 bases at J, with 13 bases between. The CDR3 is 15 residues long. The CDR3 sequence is CASSLEAWGLDTQYF. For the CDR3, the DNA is TGTGCCAGCAGCTTAGAGGCCTGGGGCCTAGATACGCAGTATTTT.